This T cell receptor (beta chain) was captured in a study of blood T cell repertoires in COVID-19. The wider study: COVID-19 samples collected from the United States, Italy and Spain covered acute and convalescent phases. Sample material is recorded as cDNA or gDNA derived from T cells, B-cell-depleted T cells, or PBMCs.

Individuals aged about 18 to 89 years were recruited from roughly 23 US areas. Original processing notes: Amplified reference gene primers provided the basis for estimating nucleated cell counts. TCRdb's table, derived via immunoSEQ multiplex PCR, lists solely in-frame clones and lacks some. For V, J and clone size, that table is used; D and trimming come from the DNA. The table has more than 400,000 clones, around 90% seen once. V lost 6 bases to trimming and J lost 6 bases; unmatched junction nucleotides: 8. Germline lookup yields CDR1 MDHEN and CDR2 SYDVKM. This CDR3 spans 15 amino acids. The chain links TRBV28 to TRBJ2-1; 10 nucleotides line up with TRBD2. This receptor was taken from a man younger than 30 who had recovered from COVID-19. The specimen sequenced was PBMCs or T cells enriched from blood (not recorded which). In DNA form, the CDR3 reads TGTGCCAGCAGCTTCAGCGGGAGGGCCGCCAATGAGCAGTTCTTC. It yields the protein CASSFSGRAANEQFF.